One sample yielded the 26 T cell receptor beta chains listed below, sequenced in a study of shared clonotypes between healthy human individuals. TCRdb's table, derived via immunoSEQ multiplex PCR, lists solely in-frame clones and lacks some. The table lists some 2,100,000 clones, almost 96% of them singletons, with approximately 0.13% in the top ten. The specimen was naive CD4+ T cells sorted from blood. Stated subset: CD45RA+ positively selected. The receptors here all came from a man aged 18 to 29 in good health.

A word on this clone: An end of the junction does not agree with germline; a read error may underlie this. The chain joins TRBV4-3 to TRBJ1-4; D is perhaps TRBD1 (5 bases). Per the germline V gene, CDR1 is LGHNA and CDR2 is YSLEER. The CDR3 covers 14 residues. Here the CDR3 DNA reads TGCGCCAGCACCCAAGATTGGGGACCAGAAAAACTGTTTTTT. Translating it yields CASTQDWGPEKLFF.

The V gene is TRBV6-1, the J gene TRBJ2-3; no firm D call. This CDR3 spans 13 amino acids. Trimming removed 8 bases at V and 4 bases at J, with 13 bases between. From germline, CDR1 is MNHNS and CDR2 SASEGT. The CDR3 loop is CASGNLEADTQYF. In DNA, the CDR3 is TGTGCCAGCGGCAATCTTGAAGCAGATACGCAGTATTTT.

This chain connects TRBV4-2 to TRBJ1-3; TRBD1 is a possible D gene (5 bases). Germline V gives CDR1 LGHNA, CDR2 YNFKEQ. This CDR3 comprises 16 residues. Trimming took 0 bases from V and 0 from J, leaving 9 bases between them. The CDR3 is CASSQEARDSGNTIYF. The DNA for the CDR3 is TGTGCCAGCAGCCAAGAGGCCAGGGACTCTGGAAACACCATATATTTT.

The V gene is TRBV7-9, the J gene TRBJ1-2; D not certain. The V and J ends lost 3 bases and 7 bases respectively, with 12 bases between them. Germline-derived CDR1 and CDR2 are SEHNR and FQNEAQ (reference sequence). The CDR3 is 13 residues long. The CDR3 DNA follows: TGTGCCAGCAGCTTGGAACCGTCTAGTGGCTACACCTTC. It translates to CASSLEPSSGYTF.

CDR3 nucleotides: TGTGCCAGCAGTGGTCTAGCGGGAGTTGGGCAAGAGACCCAGTACTTC. Translated, it gives CASSGLAGVGQETQYF. The chain carries TRBV2 and TRBJ2-5, with 10 bases fitting TRBD2. The CDR3 covers 16 residues. The germline CDR1 and CDR2 sequences are SNHLY and FYNNEI. The trim removed 4 bases at V and 2 bases at J, leaving 7 bases unmatched.

For this clone: One end of the junction is discordant with germline, which a read error may explain. J is TRBJ2-7 and V is TRBV6-6, with 7 nucleotides matching TRBD1. The CDR3 is 14 residues long. The germline V gene encodes CDR1 MNHNY and CDR2 SVGAGI (reference sequence). The CDR3 nucleotides read TGTGCCAGCAGTTACTCGGAAACAGGGGCTAAAGTGAACTTC. Its protein is CASSYSETGAKVNF.

The CDR3 protein is CASSFVQNYGYTF. Here the CDR3 DNA reads TGTGCCAGCAGTTTTGTACAGAACTATGGCTACACCTTC. The chain carries TRBV6-5 and TRBJ1-2; D not certain. The V and J ends lost 4 bases and 2 bases respectively, with 8 bases between them. Germline CDR1 MNHEY, CDR2 SVGAGI. There are 13 residues in the CDR3.

The chain links TRBV12-5 to TRBJ1-2; D remains ambiguous. Germline V lookup: CDR1 LGHNT, CDR2 FRNRAP. This CDR3 spans 12 amino acids. Trimming shortened V by 0 bases and J by 8 bases, and 7 bases separated the two germline ends. CDR3 region: CASGLVGRGYTF. The CDR3 nucleotides read TGTGCTAGTGGTTTGGTAGGTCGAGGCTACACCTTC.

Only a few counts were recorded for this clone. The CDR3 is CASSELWDVNEKLFF. The DNA for the CDR3 is TGTGCCAGCAGTGAATTGTGGGACGTTAATGAAAAACTGTTTTTT. The chain recombines TRBV25-1 with TRBJ1-4; D might be TRBD1 (5 bases). The germline V gene encodes CDR1 MGHDK and CDR2 SYGVNS. V was shortened by 1 base and J by 4 bases, with 10 bases between the two germline ends. This CDR3 contains 15 residues. The full variable domain, with the rest looked up from reference TRBV25-1 and TRBJ1-4, is EADIYQTPRYLVIGTGKKITLECSQTMGHDKMYWYQQDPGMELHLIHYSYGVNSTEKGDLSSESTVSRIRTEHFPLTLESARPSHTSQYLCASSELWDVNEKLFFGSGTQLSVL.

The chain couples TRBV6-5 to TRBJ1-1; tentatively, D is TRBD1 (6 bases). CDR1 is MNHEY, CDR2 SVGAGI, per germline. CDR3 size: 14 residues. Trimming took off 2 bases at V and 2 bases at J, with 9 bases between the two ends. Written as DNA, the CDR3 is TGTGCCAGCAGTTACAGGACAGCTAACACTGAAGCTTTCTTT. This sequence encodes CASSYRTANTEAFF.

The rearrangement joins TRBV30 to TRBJ1-3; D remains unclear. Trimming took off 0 bases at V and 3 bases at J, with 12 bases between the two ends. Germline-derived CDR1 and CDR2 are GTSNPN and SVGIG (reference sequence). The CDR3 is 15 residues long. The CDR3 sequence is CAWSVQRGSGNTIYF. The DNA for the CDR3 is TGTGCCTGGAGTGTACAAAGAGGGAGTGGAAACACCATATATTTT.

The V gene is TRBV2, the J gene TRBJ2-3, with a tentative D call TRBD2 (6 bases). The CDR3 has 15 residues. Germline CDR1 is SNHLY and CDR2 is FYNNEI. Trimming took 3 bases from V and 5 from J, leaving 15 bases between them. The CDR3 DNA sequence: TGTGCCAGCAGTGACAGTACGGGAGTAGTAGATACGCAGTATTTT. Encoded protein: CASSDSTGVVDTQYF.

In regard to this clone: Other DNA variants within this sample encode the same CDR3. The gene calls are TRBV5-1 and TRBJ2-5; the D gene is possibly TRBD1 (6 bases). Trimming removed 1 base from V and 4 bases from J, with 11 bases in between. The germline CDR1 and CDR2 sequences are SGHRS and YFSETQ. The CDR3 length is 14 residues. This CDR3 is CASSLNRVGETQYF. In DNA, the CDR3 is TGCGCCAGCAGCTTGAACAGGGTGGGAGAGACCCAGTACTTC.

In the case of this clone: This specimen includes other DNA sequences encoding the same CDR3. The V call is TRBV9, the J call TRBJ2-7; 8 bases line up with TRBD1. This CDR3 has 14 residues. The germline CDR1 and CDR2 sequences are SGDLS and YYNGEE. V trimming: 4 bases; J trimming: 3 bases; junction bases outside the gene matches: 6. CDR3 nucleotide sequence: TGTGCCAGCAGCTCGCGGACAGGGAGCTACGAGCAGTACTTC. Translation gives CASSSRTGSYEQYF.

This rearrangement joins TRBV7-6 to TRBJ1-4; D is unclear. The V end lost 1 base, the J end lost 7 bases, and 7 bases lay between the germline ends. Germline CDR1 reads SGHVS; CDR2 reads FNYEAQ. The CDR3 is made up of 13 amino acids. The CDR3 sequence: CASSLGVAEKLFF. The DNA of the CDR3 is TGTGCCAGCAGCTTAGGGGTGGCTGAAAAACTGTTTTTT.

V is TRBV2 and J is TRBJ2-5, with 9 positions matching TRBD2. The CDR3 sequence is 13 residues long. Germline CDR1 SNHLY, CDR2 FYNNEI. V lost 6 bases and J lost 5; bases outside the gene matches: 4. CDR3 in amino acids: CASRTSGMETQYF. The DNA for the CDR3 is TGTGCCAGCAGGACTAGCGGTATGGAGACCCAGTACTTC. Full variable domain (rest looked up from reference TRBV2 and TRBJ2-5): EPEVTQTPSHQVTQMGQEVILRCVPISNHLYFYWYRQILGQKVEFLVSFYNNEISEKSEIFDDQFSVERPDGSNFTLKIRSTKLEDSAMYFCASRTSGMETQYFGPGTRLLVL.

The CDR3 is CASSVVGVGYTEAFF. In nucleotides, the CDR3 is TGTGCCAGCAGCGTAGTAGGGGTTGGGTACACTGAAGCTTTCTTT. The chain is built from TRBV9 and TRBJ1-1; D is possibly TRBD1 (5 bases). The V and J ends lost 0 bases and 3 bases respectively, with 12 bases between them. CDR1 and CDR2 (germline): SGDLS, YYNGEE. The CDR3 is 15 residues long.

CDR3 loop: CASSLDTPGGTEAFF. CDR3 nucleotide sequence: TGCGCCAGCAGCTTGGACACCCCTGGGGGCACTGAAGCTTTCTTT. V is TRBV5-1 and J is TRBJ1-1; a weak D match, TRBD1 (5 bases). The V gene lost 0 bases and the J gene lost 4 bases, with 13 bases spanning the gap. Germline CDR1 is SGHRS and CDR2 is YFSETQ. The CDR3 consists of 15 residues. The variable domain in full, completed from reference TRBV5-1 and TRBJ1-1, reads KAGVTQTPRYLIKTRGQQVTLSCSPISGHRSVSWYQQTPGQGLQFLFEYFSETQRNKGNFPGRFSGRQFSNSRSEMNVSTLELGDSALYLCASSLDTPGGTEAFFGQGTRLTVV.

The V and J genes are TRBV5-4 and TRBJ2-7, with D perhaps TRBD1 (6 bases). CDR1 is SGHNT, CDR2 YYREEE, per germline (reference sequence). CDR3 length: 15 amino acids. V was pared by 4 bases and J by 3 bases, with 17 bases between. In DNA form, the CDR3 reads TGTGCCAGCAGCATACAGGGTCCCCGGGACTACGAGCAGTACTTC. This translates into CASSIQGPRDYEQYF.

This clone was seen only once. The chain couples TRBV6-1 to TRBJ2-2; no clear D gene. Trimming shortened V by 3 bases and J by 6 bases, and 14 bases separated the two germline ends. This CDR3 has 15 residues. Germline V gives CDR1 MNHNS, CDR2 SASEGT. The CDR3 sequence is CASSDYGNYAGELFF. The CDR3 DNA reads as TGTGCCAGCAGTGATTACGGCAACTACGCCGGGGAGCTGTTTTTT.

V usage is TRBV5-5 and J usage is TRBJ2-6; tentative D call: TRBD2 (5 bases). The CDR3 totals 15 residues. The ends were cut back, 2 bases at V and 3 bases at J, with 9 bases in the middle. In germline, CDR1 is SGHKS, CDR2 YYEKEE (reference sequence). The CDR3 DNA follows: TGTGCCAGCAGCTTAGAGGGAAGTGGGGCCAACGTCCTGACTTTC. It translates to CASSLEGSGANVLTF.

J is TRBJ1-2 and V is TRBV5-6; TRBD1 might be the D (5 bases). The CDR3 has 13 amino acids. The germline V and J ends were trimmed by 4 bases and 7 bases, with 14 bases remaining between them. CDR1 is SGHDT, CDR2 YYEEEE, per germline. The CDR3 reads CASSKSGTPGYTF. Here the CDR3 DNA reads TGTGCCAGCAGCAAATCGGGGACCCCTGGCTACACCTTC. Full variable domain (remainder filled in from reference TRBV5-6 and TRBJ1-2): DAGVTQSPTHLIKTRGQQVTLRCSPKSGHDTVSWYQQALGQGPQFIFQYYEEEERQRGNFPDRFSGHQFPNYSSELNVNALLLGDSALYLCASSKSGTPGYTFGSGTRLTVV.

The chain has TRBV18 and TRBJ1-3; perhaps TRBD1 as D (5 bases). CDR1 is KGHSH and CDR2 is LQKENI in the germline V gene. Trimming took off 6 bases at V and 0 bases at J, with 18 bases between the two ends. The CDR3 covers 17 residues. In DNA, the CDR3 is TGTGCCAGCTCGGGTATTCGGGGCTCATCCTCTGGAAACACCATATATTTT. This sequence encodes CASSGIRGSSSGNTIYF.

The chain links TRBV5-1 to TRBJ2-3; 7 nucleotides agree with TRBD2. The CDR3 extends over 14 amino acids. After removal of 7 bases from V and 6 bases from J, the junction contained 11 bases not matched to a gene. CDR1 SGHRS and CDR2 YFSETQ come from the germline V gene. The CDR3 reads CASAAAGPRDTQYF. The CDR3 region has the DNA TGCGCCAGCGCCGCAGCGGGACCGAGGGATACGCAGTATTTT.

As for this clone: The identical CDR3 is also encoded by other nucleotide sequences in the sample. This chain connects TRBV28 to TRBJ1-2; maybe TRBD1 (6 bases). CDR1 and CDR2 (germline): MDHEN, SYDVKM. The ends were cut back, 1 base at V and 3 bases at J, with 9 bases in the middle. This CDR3 has 14 amino acids. Here the CDR3 reads CASSLYREDYGYTF. CDR3 DNA sequence: TGTGCCAGCAGTTTATACAGGGAGGACTATGGCTACACCTTC.

In DNA, the CDR3 is TGTGCCAGCTCACCTTCAGGGGTTAACACTGAAGCTTTCTTT. Translation gives CASSPSGVNTEAFF. The chain is built from TRBV18 and TRBJ1-1, with D possibly matching TRBD1 (6 bases). Germline V lookup: CDR1 KGHSH, CDR2 LQKENI. Trimming removed 3 bases from V and 2 bases from J, with 10 bases in between. This CDR3 has 14 residues.